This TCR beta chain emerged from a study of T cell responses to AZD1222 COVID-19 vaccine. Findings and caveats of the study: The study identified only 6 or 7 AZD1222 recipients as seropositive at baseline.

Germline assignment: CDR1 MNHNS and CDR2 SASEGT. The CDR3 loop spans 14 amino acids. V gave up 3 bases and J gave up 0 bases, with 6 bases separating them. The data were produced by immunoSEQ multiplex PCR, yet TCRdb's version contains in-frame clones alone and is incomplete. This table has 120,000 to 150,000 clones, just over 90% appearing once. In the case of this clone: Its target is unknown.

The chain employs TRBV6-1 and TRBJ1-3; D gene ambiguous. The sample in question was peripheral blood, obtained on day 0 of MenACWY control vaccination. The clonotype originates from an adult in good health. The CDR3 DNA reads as TGTGCCAGCAGTGACCTTACCTCTGGAAACACCATATATTTT. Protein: CASSDLTSGNTIYF.